A few counts support the clone carrying this T cell receptor (beta chain). Its antigen is unidentified. TCRdb itself ran the 5' RACE reads through MiXCR, one entry per CDR3 protein. This sample has 300,000 to 400,000 distinct CDR3 sequences, with around 28% found just once. This specimen belongs to a study of T-cell memory formation after mild COVID-19. Study-level information: TCR clusters were mostly donor specific.

Germline V lookup: CDR1 DFQATT, CDR2 SNEGSKA (reference sequence). V trimming: 3 bases; J trimming: 7 bases; junction bases outside the gene matches: 3. This CDR3 has 14 residues. Study-wide points: CD4+ contracting clones were found mainly in CM and EM, and CD8+ ones in EMRA.

The chain employs TRBV20-1 and TRBJ2-1; TRBD2 aligns across 13 bases. The sequenced sample consisted of PBMCs or a T cell subset sorted from them (not recorded which). This receptor was obtained from an adult woman who had mild COVID-19 (a few samples of this study predate the infection). Cell type and time point are not known. The CDR3: CSARGLAGYNEQFF. The CDR3 coding sequence is TGCAGTGCTAGGGGACTAGCGGGGTATAATGAGCAGTTCTTC.